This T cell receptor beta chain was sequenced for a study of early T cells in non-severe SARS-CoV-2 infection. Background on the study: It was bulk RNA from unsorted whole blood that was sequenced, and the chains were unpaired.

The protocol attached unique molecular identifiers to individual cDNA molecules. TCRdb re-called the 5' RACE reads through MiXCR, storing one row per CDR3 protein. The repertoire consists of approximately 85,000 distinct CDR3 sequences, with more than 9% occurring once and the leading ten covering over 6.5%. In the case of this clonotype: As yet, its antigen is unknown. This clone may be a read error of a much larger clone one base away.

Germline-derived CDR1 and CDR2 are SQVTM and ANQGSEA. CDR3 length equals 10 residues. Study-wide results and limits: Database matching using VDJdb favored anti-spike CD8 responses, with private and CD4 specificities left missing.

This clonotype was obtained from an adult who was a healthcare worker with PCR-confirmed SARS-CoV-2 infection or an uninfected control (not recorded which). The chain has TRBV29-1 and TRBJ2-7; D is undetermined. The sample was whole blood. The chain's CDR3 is CSIESHEQYF. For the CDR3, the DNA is TGCAGCATTGAATCCCACGAGCAGTACTTC.